This entry is about one T cell receptor (beta chain). No antigen is known for it. Next came a second PCR, run for about 6 to 11 cycles, which used a sample-barcoded 5' primer along with a J-beta primer mix. TCRdb redid the calling of the 5' RACE reads with MiXCR, one entry per CDR3 protein. The repertoire includes approximately 1.5 million distinct CDR3 sequences, roughly a third of them detected once, and approximately 10% sits in the top ten. Donors were systemically healthy Caucasian individuals from Russia aged roughly 6 to 90 years. This sample was taken from a study of blood T cells in healthy people across ages. General study results and limits: With age, beta diversity per million T cells declined roughly linearly, significantly by about 40. The unknown donor CMV status may have confounded expanded clonotype changes.

CDR1 is SEHNR and CDR2 is FQNEAQ in the germline V gene (reference sequence). The CDR3 contains 17 residues. V shed 5 bases, J shed 0 bases, and the junction held 9 bases outside the gene matches. The receptor comes from a woman in her twenties or thirties in good health. This sequence joins TRBV7-9 and TRBJ2-1, with 8 bases fitting TRBD1. The source material was blood. The CDR3 DNA is TGTGCCAGCAGCCTCCCGACAGGGGACAGCTCCTACAATGAGCAGTTCTTC. Translating gives CASSLPTGDSSYNEQFF.